Sequencing of this T cell receptor beta chain was carried out in a study of shared clonotypes between healthy human individuals. Turning to the study itself: The cohort had two women and a few men, ages 18 to 49.

Germline CDR1 SEHNR, CDR2 FQNEAQ (reference sequence). This CDR3 has 16 residues. Profiled with immunoSEQ multiplex PCR; TCRdb holds only in-frame clones, not every one. The sample records 450,000 to 500,000 clones, over 75% being singletons. With regard to this clone: One base separates it from a far larger clone, so it is likely a read error. The same CDR3 is also encoded by other DNA sequences in this sample.

This chain uses TRBV7-9 with TRBJ2-2; 8 bases map to TRBD2. Sample: PBMCs. The receptor comes from a woman aged 40-49 years in good health. Some clones in this sample may be carry-over from other donors' samples. The CDR3 bases are TGTGCCAGCAGCCACTGGGGACTAGGGTACACAGGGGAGCTGTTTTTT. Protein: CASSHWGLGYTGELFF.